This TCR beta chain was observed in a study of T cells after yellow fever vaccination. Study background: Fractions of low cell number were prepared using SMART-Seq v4 Ultra Low Input. Notes on the study in general: Abundant clonotypes from the bulk population could have been carried over as contaminants into FACS-sorted repertoires. Boosting was followed by the reappearance of most primary-vaccination clones (around 95% CD4, about 90% CD8). It was the secondary response that reached its peak faster, day 5 versus 15, but it was weaker.

With regard to this clonotype: Its specificity is not known.

Via MiXCR, TCRdb re-called the 5' RACE reads, giving one row per CDR3 protein. The table lists 120,000 or so distinct CDR3 sequences, about 15% of them singletons. The V and J ends lost 5 bases and 1 base, in that order; junction bases with no gene match: 8. CDR1 and CDR2 from the germline V gene are SGHTA and FQGNSA. The CDR3 is made up of 16 amino acids. The TCR was taken from a man younger than 35 who received the YFV17D yellow fever vaccine. The chain joins TRBV7-2 to TRBJ2-5; 9 bases align to TRBD2. The sequencing used CD8+ T cells sorted from PBMCs, collected 5 days after the yellow fever booster vaccination. The CDR3 reads CASSPRAGGFQETQYF. DNA of the CDR3: TGTGCCAGCAGCCCCCGAGCGGGGGGATTCCAAGAGACCCAGTACTTC. The entire variable domain, with the rest obtained from reference TRBV7-2 and TRBJ2-5, is as follows: GAGVSQSPSNKVTEKGKDVELRCDPISGHTALYWYRQSLGQGLEFLIYFQGNSAPDKSGLPSDRFSAERTGGSVSTLTIQRTQQEDSAVYLCASSPRAGGFQETQYFGPGTRLLVL.